This record concerns one T cell receptor beta chain sequence. Its antigen is currently unknown. This entry comes from a study of Ad26.COV2.S vaccination and SARS-CoV-2 variants. Overall study results and limits: Substantial response breadth was reportedly seen for spike-specific CD8+ and CD4+ T cells after vaccination.

As to treatment: about 20 received Ad26.COV2.S at low or high dose, single or two shots; roughly five received placebo; per-sample allocation not given. Sampling was performed 63 days after the first vaccine or placebo injection. The V end was cut by 5 bases, the J end by 4 bases, with 9 bases between. The CDR3 runs 14 residues. CDR1 and CDR2 from the germline V gene are LNHDA and SQIVND (reference sequence). The data were produced by immunoSEQ multiplex PCR, yet TCRdb's version contains in-frame clones alone and is incomplete. The sample contains some 500,000 clones, about 91% of which appear only once.

The receptor was derived from a person between 18 and 60 years old who received the Ad26.COV2.S COVID-19 vaccine or a placebo. V is TRBV19 and J is TRBJ2-6; unclear D gene. This material consisted of peripheral blood, taken in a trial of Ad26.COV2.S vaccine versus placebo. CDR3 sequence: CASSLGAGANVLTF. CDR3 nucleotide sequence: TGTGCCAGTAGTCTGGGCGCCGGGGCCAACGTCCTGACTTTC.